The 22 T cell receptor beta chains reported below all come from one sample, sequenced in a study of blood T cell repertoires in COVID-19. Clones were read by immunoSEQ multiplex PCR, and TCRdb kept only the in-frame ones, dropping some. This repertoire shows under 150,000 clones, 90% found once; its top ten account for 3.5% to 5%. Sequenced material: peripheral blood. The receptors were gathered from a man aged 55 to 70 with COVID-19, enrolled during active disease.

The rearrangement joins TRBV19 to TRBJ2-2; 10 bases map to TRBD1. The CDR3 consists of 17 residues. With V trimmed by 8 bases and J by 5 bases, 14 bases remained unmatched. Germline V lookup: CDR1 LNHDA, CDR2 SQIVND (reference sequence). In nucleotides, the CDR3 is TGTGCCAGTTCAAAAGAAGGACAGGGGGTGGGGACCGGGGAGCTGTTTTTT. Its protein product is CASSKEGQGVGTGELFF.

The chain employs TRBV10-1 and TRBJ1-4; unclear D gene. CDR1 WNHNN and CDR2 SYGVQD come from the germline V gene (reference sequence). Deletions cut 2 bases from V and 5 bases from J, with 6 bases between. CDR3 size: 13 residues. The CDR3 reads CASSEGRNEKLFF. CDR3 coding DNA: TGCGCCAGCAGTGAGGGGAGAAATGAAAAACTGTTTTTT.

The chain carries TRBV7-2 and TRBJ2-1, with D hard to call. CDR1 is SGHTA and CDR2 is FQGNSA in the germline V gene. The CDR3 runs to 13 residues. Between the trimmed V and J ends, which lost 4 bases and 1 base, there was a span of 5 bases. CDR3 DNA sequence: TGTGCCAGCAGCTCAGTTTCCTACAATGAGCAGTTCTTC. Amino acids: CASSSVSYNEQFF.

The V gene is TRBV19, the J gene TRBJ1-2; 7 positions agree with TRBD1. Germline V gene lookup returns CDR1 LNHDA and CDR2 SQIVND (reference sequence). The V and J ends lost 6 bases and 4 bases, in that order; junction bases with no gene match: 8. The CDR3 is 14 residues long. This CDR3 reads CASRGDSRIYGYTF. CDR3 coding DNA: TGTGCCAGTAGAGGGGACAGCCGAATCTATGGCTACACCTTC.

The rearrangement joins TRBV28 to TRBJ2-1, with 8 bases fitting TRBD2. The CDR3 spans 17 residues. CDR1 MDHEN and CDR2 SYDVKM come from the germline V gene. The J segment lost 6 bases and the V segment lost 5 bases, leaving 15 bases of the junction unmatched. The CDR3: CASSPSWGAGEGNEQFF. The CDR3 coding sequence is TGTGCCAGCAGTCCCTCCTGGGGAGCGGGAGAGGGCAATGAGCAGTTCTTC.

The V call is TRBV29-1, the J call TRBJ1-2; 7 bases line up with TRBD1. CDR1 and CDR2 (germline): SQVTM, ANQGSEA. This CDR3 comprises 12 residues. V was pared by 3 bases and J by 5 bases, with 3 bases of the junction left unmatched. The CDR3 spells CSVEGTAYGYTF. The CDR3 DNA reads TGCAGCGTTGAGGGGACAGCATATGGCTACACCTTC.

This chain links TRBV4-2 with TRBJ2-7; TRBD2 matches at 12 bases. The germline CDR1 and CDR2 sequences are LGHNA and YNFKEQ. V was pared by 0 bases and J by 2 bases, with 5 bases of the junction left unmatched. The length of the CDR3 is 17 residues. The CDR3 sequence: CASSQERTSGEAYEQYF. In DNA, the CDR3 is TGTGCCAGCAGCCAAGAAAGGACTAGCGGGGAGGCCTACGAGCAGTACTTC.

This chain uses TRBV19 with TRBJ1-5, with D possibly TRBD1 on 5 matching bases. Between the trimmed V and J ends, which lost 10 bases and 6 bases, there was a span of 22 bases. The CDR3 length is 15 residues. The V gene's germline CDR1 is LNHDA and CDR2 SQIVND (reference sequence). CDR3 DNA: TGTGCCACTTCTACCGGGCAGGGTAGATTTCAGCCCCAGCATTTT. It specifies CATSTGQGRFQPQHF.

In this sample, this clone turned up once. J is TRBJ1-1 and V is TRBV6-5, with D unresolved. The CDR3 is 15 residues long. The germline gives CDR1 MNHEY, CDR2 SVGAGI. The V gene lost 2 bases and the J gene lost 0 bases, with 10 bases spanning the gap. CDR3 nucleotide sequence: TGTGCCAGCAGTTACCTATTTGAGGTGAACACTGAAGCTTTCTTT. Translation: CASSYLFEVNTEAFF.

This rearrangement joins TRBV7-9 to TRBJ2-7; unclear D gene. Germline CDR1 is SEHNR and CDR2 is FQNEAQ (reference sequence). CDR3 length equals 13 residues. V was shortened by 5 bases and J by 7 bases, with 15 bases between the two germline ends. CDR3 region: CASSLKGLREQYF. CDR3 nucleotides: TGTGCCAGCAGCCTAAAAGGTTTGCGGGAGCAGTACTTC.

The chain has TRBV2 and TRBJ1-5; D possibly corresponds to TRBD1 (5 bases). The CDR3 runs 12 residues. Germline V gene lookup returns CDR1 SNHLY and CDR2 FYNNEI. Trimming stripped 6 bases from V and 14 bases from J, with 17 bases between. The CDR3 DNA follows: TGTGCCAGCAGGCGAAGGGGAGGCTGGGAGCATTTT. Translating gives CASRRRGGWEHF.

The CDR3 sequence: CASRSPTSGRGEQYF. The CDR3 DNA is TGTGCCAGCAGATCCCCGACTAGCGGGAGGGGCGAGCAGTACTTC. The chain links TRBV6-5 to TRBJ2-7; 14 nucleotides match TRBD2. CDR1 and CDR2 (germline): MNHEY, SVGAGI. The V segment lost 6 bases and the J segment 6 bases; nucleotides outside the gene matches: 7. The CDR3 extends over 15 amino acids.

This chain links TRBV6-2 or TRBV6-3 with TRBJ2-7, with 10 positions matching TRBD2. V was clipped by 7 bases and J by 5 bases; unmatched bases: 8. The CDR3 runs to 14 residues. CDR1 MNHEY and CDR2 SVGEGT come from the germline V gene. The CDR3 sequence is CASTPRLAGDEQYF. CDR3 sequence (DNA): TGTGCCAGCACCCCACGGCTAGCGGGAGACGAGCAGTACTTC.

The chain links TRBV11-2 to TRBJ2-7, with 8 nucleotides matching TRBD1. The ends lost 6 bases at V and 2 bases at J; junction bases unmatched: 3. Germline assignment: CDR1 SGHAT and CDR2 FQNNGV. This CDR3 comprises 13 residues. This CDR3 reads CASSRQGTYEQYF. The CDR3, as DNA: TGTGCCAGCAGTCGACAGGGGACCTACGAGCAGTACTTC. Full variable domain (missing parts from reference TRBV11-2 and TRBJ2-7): EAGVAQSPRYKIIEKRQSVAFWCNPISGHATLYWYQQILGQGPKLLIQFQNNGVVDDSQLPKDRFSAERLKGVDSTLKIQPAKLEDSAVYLCASSRQGTYEQYFGPGTRLTVT.

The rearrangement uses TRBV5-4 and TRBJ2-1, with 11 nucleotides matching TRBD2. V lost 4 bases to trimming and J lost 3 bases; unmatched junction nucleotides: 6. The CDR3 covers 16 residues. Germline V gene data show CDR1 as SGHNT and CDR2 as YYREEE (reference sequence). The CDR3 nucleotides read TGTGCCAGCAGCCCCGGACTAGCGGGTGTCTACAATGAGCAGTTCTTC. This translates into CASSPGLAGVYNEQFF.

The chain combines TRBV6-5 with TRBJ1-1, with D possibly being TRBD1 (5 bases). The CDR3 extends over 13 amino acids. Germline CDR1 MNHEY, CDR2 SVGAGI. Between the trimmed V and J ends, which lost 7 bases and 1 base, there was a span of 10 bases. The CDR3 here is CASTRAENTEAFF. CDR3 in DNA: TGTGCCAGCACCAGGGCGGAGAACACTGAAGCTTTCTTT.

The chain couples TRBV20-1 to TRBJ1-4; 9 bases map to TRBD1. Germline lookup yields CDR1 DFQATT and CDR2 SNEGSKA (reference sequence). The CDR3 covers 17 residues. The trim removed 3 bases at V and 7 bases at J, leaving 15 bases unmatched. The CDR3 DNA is TGCAGTGCTAGTAGGGGGCTTACAGGGGGCTTGGGTGAAAAACTGTTTTTT. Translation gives CSASRGLTGGLGEKLFF.

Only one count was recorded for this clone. The CDR3 DNA sequence: TGCGCCAGCAGCTCCGGACAGGAGTACGAGCAGTACTTC. Translated, it gives CASSSGQEYEQYF. The rearrangement uses TRBV5-1 and TRBJ2-7, with 7 positions matching TRBD1. The V and J ends lost 3 bases and 4 bases, in that order; junction bases with no gene match: 4. The CDR3 contains 13 residues. Germline V gene sequence: CDR1 SGHRS, CDR2 YFSETQ.

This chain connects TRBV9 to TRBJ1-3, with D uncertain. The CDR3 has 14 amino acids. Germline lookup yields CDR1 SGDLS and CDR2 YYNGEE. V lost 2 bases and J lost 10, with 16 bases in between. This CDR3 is CASSVRFPGGTIYF. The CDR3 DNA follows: TGTGCCAGCAGCGTCCGTTTTCCCGGAGGGACCATATATTTT.

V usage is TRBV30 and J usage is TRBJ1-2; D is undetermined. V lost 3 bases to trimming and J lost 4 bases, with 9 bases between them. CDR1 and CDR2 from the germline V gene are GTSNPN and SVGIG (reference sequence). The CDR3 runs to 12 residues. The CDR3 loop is CAWRRLGYGYTF. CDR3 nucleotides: TGTGCCTGGAGGAGGTTAGGCTATGGCTACACCTTC.

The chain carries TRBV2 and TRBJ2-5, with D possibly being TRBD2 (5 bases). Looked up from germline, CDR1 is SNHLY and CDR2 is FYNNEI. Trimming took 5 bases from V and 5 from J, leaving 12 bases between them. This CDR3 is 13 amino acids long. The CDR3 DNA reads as TGTGCCAGCAGTCCACTCCGCGGGGAGACCCAGTACTTC. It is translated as CASSPLRGETQYF.

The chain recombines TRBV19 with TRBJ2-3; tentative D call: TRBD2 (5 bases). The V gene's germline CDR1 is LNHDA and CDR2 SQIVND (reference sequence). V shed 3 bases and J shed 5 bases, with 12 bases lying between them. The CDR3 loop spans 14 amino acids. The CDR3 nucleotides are TGTGCCAGTAGTATTGGCGGGTCAAAAGATACGCAGTATTTT. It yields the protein CASSIGGSKDTQYF.